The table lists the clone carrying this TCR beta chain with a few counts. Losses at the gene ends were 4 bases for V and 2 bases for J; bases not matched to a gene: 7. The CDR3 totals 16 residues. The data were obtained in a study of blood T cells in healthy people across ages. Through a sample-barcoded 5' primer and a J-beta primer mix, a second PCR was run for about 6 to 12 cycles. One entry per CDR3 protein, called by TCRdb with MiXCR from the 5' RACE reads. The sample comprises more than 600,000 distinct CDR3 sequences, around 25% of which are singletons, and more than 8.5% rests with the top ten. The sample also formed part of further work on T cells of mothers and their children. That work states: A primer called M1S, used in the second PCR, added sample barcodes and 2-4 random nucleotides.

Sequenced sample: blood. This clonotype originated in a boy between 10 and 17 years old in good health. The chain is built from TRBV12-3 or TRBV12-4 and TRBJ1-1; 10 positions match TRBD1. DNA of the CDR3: TGTGCCAGCAGTTCTTCTCGACAGGGGGCTAACACTGAAGCTTTCTTT. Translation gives CASSSSRQGANTEAFF.